The source of this T cell receptor (beta chain) is a study of blood T cell repertoires in COVID-19 (dated by TCRdb to the early 2020s). Regarding the study in general: Samples from collaborators originated in the United States, Italy and Spain and spanned both the acute and convalescent phases of COVID-19. The material from the prospective study consisted of cDNA or gDNA derived from T cells, B-cell-depleted T cells, or PBMCs. The dataset comprised deeply sampled blood TCRbeta repertoires from subjects exposed to, actively infected with, or recovered from COVID-19. A freely available public database, intended as a resource for researchers studying the immune response to SARS-CoV-2, is where the repertoires were released. The samples were drawn from the first 160 participants of the ongoing ImmuneRACE study and from 950 to 1,500 subjects provided by 6 global collaborators. Sample metadata almost always included a de-identified subject ID, COVID-19 status, age in years and sex. Where available, HLA class I and class II types were taken from metadata supplied by the sample provider and were not determined by assay-based typing. The investigation overall reported the following: Clinical and demographic metadata were provided uncurated, with the amount varying by source and participant.

The immunoSEQ Assay, a bias-controlled multiplex PCR, was used to amplify TCRbeta CDR3 regions from genomic DNA. In the original analysis: The number of nucleated cells in each sample was estimated from the amplification of reference gene primers within the assay. To quantify the absolute abundance of each unique TCRbeta CDR3 rearrangement, sequence reads were collapsed and filtered. For each sample, productive Simpson clonality was calculated as the square root of Simpson's diversity index over productive rearrangements. The source is immuneACCESS, and TCRdb retained only in-frame sequences with V and J called. Part of the clones is not carried over; for the studies checked, unresolved V genes explain less than half of this, and the remainder is unexplained. V and J calls and clone size are given by that table; D and trimming were obtained from the DNA. The sample table shows 35,000 to 45,000 clones, and just over 90% are seen once. Jointly, the top ten make up 0.37% of the sample.

At one collaborating source in Seattle, patients were enrolled during active infection and were followed longitudinally through the course of disease. Each collaborating institution followed its own protocols to collect whole blood in K2EDTA tubes. For TCRbeta analysis, collaborators shipped samples as frozen whole blood, isolated PBMCs, or DNA extracted from either of those sample types. A remark on this clone: Its recognized antigen is unknown. No base-level quality is on record; no much larger clone is a single base apart.

Sequenced input: peripheral blood. The receptor was isolated from a man aged 50-60 years with COVID-19, enrolled during active disease.

The CDR3 protein: CASSRDSHQPQHF. The bases read TGTGCCAGCTCACGGGACAGCCATCAGCCCCAGCATTTT. The chain was built from TRBV18 and TRBJ1-5; TRBD1 lines up with 7 middle nucleotides. From the cysteine through the phenylalanine, the CDR3 covers 13 amino acids. Just the 39-base CDR3 DNA is kept, in frame starting at base 1. Relative to germline, V is missing 4 bases and J is missing 5 bases, with 2 bases of the junction outside any gene match. The germline V gene supplies CDR1 KGHSH and CDR2 LQKENI.